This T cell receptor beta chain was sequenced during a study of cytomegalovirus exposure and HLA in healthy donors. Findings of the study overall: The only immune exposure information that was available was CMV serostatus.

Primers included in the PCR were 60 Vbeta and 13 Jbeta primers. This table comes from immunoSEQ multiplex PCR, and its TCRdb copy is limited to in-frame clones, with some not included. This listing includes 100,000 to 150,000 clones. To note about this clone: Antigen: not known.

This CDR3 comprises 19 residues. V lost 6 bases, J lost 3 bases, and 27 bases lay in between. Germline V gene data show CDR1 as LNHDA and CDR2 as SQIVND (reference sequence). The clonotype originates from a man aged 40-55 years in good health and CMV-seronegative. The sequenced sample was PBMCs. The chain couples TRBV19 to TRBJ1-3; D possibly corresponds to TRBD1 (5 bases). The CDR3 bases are TGTGCCAGTAGGCAACCCTTTGGGGCTGACCTCGGCGGTGGAAACACCATATATTTT. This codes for CASRQPFGADLGGGNTIYF.